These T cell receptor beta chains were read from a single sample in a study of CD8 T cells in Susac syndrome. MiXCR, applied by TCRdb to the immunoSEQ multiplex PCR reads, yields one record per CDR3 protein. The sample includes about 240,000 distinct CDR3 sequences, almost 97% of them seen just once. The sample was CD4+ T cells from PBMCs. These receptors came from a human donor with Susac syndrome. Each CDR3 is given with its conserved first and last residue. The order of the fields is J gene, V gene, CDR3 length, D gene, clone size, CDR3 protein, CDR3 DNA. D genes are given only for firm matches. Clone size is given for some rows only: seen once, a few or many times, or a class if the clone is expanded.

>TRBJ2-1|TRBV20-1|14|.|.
CSATSVSSYNEQFF
TGCAGTGCCACCTCGGTGAGCTCCTACAATGAGCAGTTCTTC
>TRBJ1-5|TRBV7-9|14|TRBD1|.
CASSFEGALQPQHF
TGTGCCAGCAGCTTCGAGGGGGCATTACAGCCCCAGCATTTT
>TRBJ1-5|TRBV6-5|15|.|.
CASCSGHNSNQPQHF
TGTGCCAGCTGCTCGGGACATAATAGCAATCAGCCCCAGCATTTT
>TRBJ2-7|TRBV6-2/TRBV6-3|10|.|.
CASSESEQYF
TGTGCCAGCAGCGAAAGCGAGCAGTACTTC
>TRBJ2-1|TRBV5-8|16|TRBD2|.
CASAAGRGSSYNEQFF
TGTGCCAGCGCCGCCGGGAGGGGCAGCTCCTACAATGAGCAGTTCTTC
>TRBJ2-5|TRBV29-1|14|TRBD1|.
CSASEGQGGGTQYF
TGCAGCGCCTCTGAGGGACAGGGTGGGGGGACCCAGTACTTC
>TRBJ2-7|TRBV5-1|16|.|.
CASSLVSGQGTYEQYF
TGCGCCAGCAGCTTGGTTAGCGGTCAGGGGACCTACGAGCAGTACTTC
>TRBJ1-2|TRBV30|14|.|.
CAWSDGAYNYGYTF
TGTGCCTGGAGCGACGGAGCATACAACTATGGCTACACCTTC
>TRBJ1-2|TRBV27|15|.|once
CASSSPQQDNYGYTF
TGTGCCAGCAGTTCACCACAACAAGATAACTATGGCTACACCTTC
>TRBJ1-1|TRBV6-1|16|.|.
CASSRRSRPPDTEAFF
TGTGCCAGCTCCAGGCGGTCCCGGCCCCCTGACACTGAAGCTTTCTTT
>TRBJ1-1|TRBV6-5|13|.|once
CASSYSRDTEAFF
TGTGCCAGCAGTTACTCGAGAGACACTGAAGCTTTCTTT
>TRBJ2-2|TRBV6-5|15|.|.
CASSYSPYNTGELVF
TGTGCCAGCAGTTACTCGCCCTATAACACCGGGGAGCTGGTTTTT
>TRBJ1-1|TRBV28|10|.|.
CASSFEKAFF
TGTGCCAGCAGTTTTGAGAAAGCTTTCTTT
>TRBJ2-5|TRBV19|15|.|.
CASTSEAWNRETQYF
TGTGCCAGTACCTCCGAGGCCTGGAACCGGGAGACCCAGTACTTC
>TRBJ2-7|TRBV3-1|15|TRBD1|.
CASSQEGQGAYEQYF
TGTGCCAGCAGCCAAGAGGGACAGGGGGCCTACGAGCAGTACTTC